This TCR beta chain was identified in a study of patients and donors after allogeneic stem cell transplantation. Via MiXCR, TCRdb re-called the RT-PCR reads, giving one row per CDR3 protein. The repertoire holds 65,000 to 80,000 distinct CDR3 sequences, 26% seen once, with more than 20% in the top ten. Trimming pared 5 bases from V and 2 bases from J, leaving 12 bases between. The CDR3 runs to 14 residues. The TCR sequence derives from a human donor who was either an allogeneic HSCT recipient or a stem cell or donor lymphocyte infusion donor (not recorded which). It is not recorded whose cells these are; they may come from a transplant donor. The specimen was blood, either unsorted or a sorted T cell fraction (not recorded which). This chain uses TRBV12-3 or TRBV12-4 with TRBJ2-5, with D unresolved. CDR3 nucleotide sequence: TGTGCCAGCAGTGCTAGTCTGGGGCAAGAGACCCAGTACTTC. Its translation: CASSASLGQETQYF.